This TCR beta chain was captured by sequencing in a study of blood T cell repertoires in COVID-19. The germline gives CDR1 SQVTM, CDR2 ANQGSEA. The CDR3 sequence is 14 residues long. Losses at the gene ends were 2 bases for V and 2 bases for J; bases not matched to a gene: 2. Study processing details: Amplified reference gene primers provided the basis for estimating nucleated cell counts. The data were produced by immunoSEQ multiplex PCR, yet TCRdb's version contains in-frame clones alone and is incomplete. Clonal size and the V and J genes are those of that table, whereas D and trimming came from the DNA. The sample consists of some 300,000 clones, 88% of them appearing once.

This receptor was taken from a woman aged 55-70 years in a cohort exposed to, infected with or recovered from COVID-19 (not recorded which). Sequenced material: PBMCs or T cells enriched from blood (not recorded which). This sequence joins TRBV29-1 and TRBJ2-1; TRBD1 agrees at 8 bases. The CDR3 DNA sequence: TGCAGCGTTGAAAGGACAGGGACCTACAATGAGCAGTTCTTC. Its translation: CSVERTGTYNEQFF.